A selection of T cell receptor beta chains follows, all from one sample in a study of cytomegalovirus exposure and HLA in healthy donors. Profiling relied on immunoSEQ multiplex PCR, and the TCRdb table lists in-frame clones only, not all of them. The sample consists of 35,000 to 50,000 clones, about 60% of them appearing once. The material sequenced was PBMCs. The receptors derive from a human donor in good health. The CDR3 runs from the conserved cysteine through the conserved F or W. Clone size appears in some rows only: once, few, many, or a class for an expanded clone.

CDR3aa: CASSQVLAGGVEQFF
v_gene: TRBV4-1
abundance: -

CDR3aa: CASSLAGSTETQYF
v_gene: TRBV5-4
abundance: few

CDR3aa: CASRFLWGDTEAFF
v_gene: TRBV6-1
abundance: -

CDR3aa: CATSRRGGRYTF
v_gene: TRBV15
abundance: -

CDR3aa: CASSSLTTYGYTF
v_gene: TRBV5-4
abundance: few

CDR3aa: CASSLFYEQYF
v_gene: TRBV5-6
abundance: -

CDR3aa: CASSAPGIGQYF
v_gene: TRBV28
abundance: -

CDR3aa: CASGRGTAEQYF
v_gene: TRBV12-5
abundance: -

CDR3aa: CAISRPGGSYNEQFF
v_gene: TRBV10-3
abundance: -

CDR3aa: CAWSVDREDYGYTF
v_gene: TRBV30
abundance: -

CDR3aa: CAISDPTGGFGMVGRLGELFF
v_gene: TRBV10-3
abundance: few

CDR3aa: CASSGWDSLGTEAFF
v_gene: TRBV9
abundance: once

CDR3aa: CAWSVLAGTGDTQYF
v_gene: TRBV30
abundance: -

CDR3aa: CASSVVSGANVLTF
v_gene: TRBV9
abundance: few

CDR3aa: CASSQDIPTGNQPQHF
v_gene: TRBV4-1
abundance: -

CDR3aa: CASSLGQGPYGYTF
v_gene: TRBV11-2
abundance: -

CDR3aa: CASSSRGGALEAFF
v_gene: TRBV5-1
abundance: -

CDR3aa: CASSEATPGGFNQPQHF
v_gene: TRBV2
abundance: -

CDR3aa: CASSIASTEAFF
v_gene: TRBV19
abundance: -

CDR3aa: CASTWTGRPYEQYF
v_gene: TRBV6-1
abundance: -

CDR3aa: CASSPAGSNQPQHF
v_gene: TRBV18
abundance: -

CDR3aa: CASSGMGDSPLHF
v_gene: TRBV18
abundance: -

CDR3aa: CASSISTGSSYEQYF
v_gene: TRBV7-2
abundance: -

CDR3aa: CASSEDRNYYGYTF
v_gene: TRBV6-1
abundance: -